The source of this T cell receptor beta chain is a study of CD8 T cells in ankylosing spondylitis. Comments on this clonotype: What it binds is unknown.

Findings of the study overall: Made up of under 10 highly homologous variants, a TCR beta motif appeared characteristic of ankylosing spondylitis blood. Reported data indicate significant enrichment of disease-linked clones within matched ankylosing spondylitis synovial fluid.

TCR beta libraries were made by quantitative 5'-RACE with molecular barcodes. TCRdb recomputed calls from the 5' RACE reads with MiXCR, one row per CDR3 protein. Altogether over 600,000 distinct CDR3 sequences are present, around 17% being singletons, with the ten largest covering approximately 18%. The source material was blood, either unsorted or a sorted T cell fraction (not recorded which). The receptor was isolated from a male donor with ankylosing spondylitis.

This chain's CDR3 is CASSLVAGQGRELFF. CDR3 nucleotides: TGCGCCAGCAGCTTGGTGGCGGGACAAGGGAGGGAGCTGTTTTTT. The J gene is TRBJ2-2, the V gene TRBV5-1, with D perhaps assigned TRBD1 or TRBD2 (6 bases each). The CDR3 spans 15 residues. Germline assignment: CDR1 SGHRS and CDR2 YFSETQ. V lost 0 bases and J 9 bases, leaving 15 bases between the germline ends. Combining the CDR3 with reference TRBV5-1 and TRBJ2-2 gives the whole variable domain KAGVTQTPRYLIKTRGQQVTLSCSPISGHRSVSWYQQTPGQGLQFLFEYFSETQRNKGNFPGRFSGRQFSNSRSEMNVSTLELGDSALYLCASSLVAGQGRELFFGEGSRLTVL.